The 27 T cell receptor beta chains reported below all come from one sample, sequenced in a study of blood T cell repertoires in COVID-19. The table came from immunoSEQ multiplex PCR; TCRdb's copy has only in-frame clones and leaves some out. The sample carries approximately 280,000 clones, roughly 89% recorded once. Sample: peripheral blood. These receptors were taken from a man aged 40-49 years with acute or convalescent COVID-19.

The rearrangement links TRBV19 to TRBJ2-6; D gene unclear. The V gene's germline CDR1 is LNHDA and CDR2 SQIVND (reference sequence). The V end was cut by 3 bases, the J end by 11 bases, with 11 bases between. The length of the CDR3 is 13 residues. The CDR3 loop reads CASSILSGDVLTF. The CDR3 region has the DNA TGTGCCAGTAGTATTTTGTCCGGTGACGTCCTGACTTTC.

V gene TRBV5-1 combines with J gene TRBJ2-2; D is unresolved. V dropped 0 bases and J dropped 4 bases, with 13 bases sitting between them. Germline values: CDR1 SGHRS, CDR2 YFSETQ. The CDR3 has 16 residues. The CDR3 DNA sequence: TGCGCCAGCAGCTTGGCCGAAGGAAGAGGCACCGGGGAGCTGTTTTTT. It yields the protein CASSLAEGRGTGELFF. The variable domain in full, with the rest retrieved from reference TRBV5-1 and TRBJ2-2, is KAGVTQTPRYLIKTRGQQVTLSCSPISGHRSVSWYQQTPGQGLQFLFEYFSETQRNKGNFPGRFSGRQFSNSRSEMNVSTLELGDSALYLCASSLAEGRGTGELFFGEGSRLTVL.

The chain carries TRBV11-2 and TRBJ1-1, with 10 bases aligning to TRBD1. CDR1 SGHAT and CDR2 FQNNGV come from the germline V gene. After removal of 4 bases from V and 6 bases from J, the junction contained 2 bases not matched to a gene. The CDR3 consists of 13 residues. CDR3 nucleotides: TGTGCCAGCAGCTCGGACAGGGGGGCTGAAGCTTTCTTT. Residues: CASSSDRGAEAFF.

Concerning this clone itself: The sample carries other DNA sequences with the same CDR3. DNA of the CDR3: TGTGCCAGCAGCTCGGACAGAAATCAGCCCCAGCATTTT. Its protein is CASSSDRNQPQHF. V gene TRBV7-8 combines with J gene TRBJ1-5; D perhaps matches TRBD1 (6 bases). V lost 4 bases, J lost 4 bases, and 8 bases lay in between. In germline, CDR1 is SGHVS, CDR2 FQNEAQ. The CDR3 loop spans 13 amino acids. The full variable domain, completed using reference TRBV7-8 and TRBJ1-5, is GAGVSQSPRYKVAKRGQDVALRCDPISGHVSLFWYQQALGQGPEFLTYFQNEAQLDKSGLPSDRFFAERPEGSVSTLKIQRTQQEDSAVYLCASSSDRNQPQHFGDGTRLSIL.

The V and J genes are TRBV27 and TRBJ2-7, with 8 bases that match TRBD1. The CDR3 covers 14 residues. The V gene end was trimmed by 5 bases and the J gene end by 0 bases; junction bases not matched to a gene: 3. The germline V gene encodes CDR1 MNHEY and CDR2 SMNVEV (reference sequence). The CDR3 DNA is TGTGCCAGCAGTAGACAGGGGTCCTCCTACGAGCAGTACTTC. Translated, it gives CASSRQGSSYEQYF.

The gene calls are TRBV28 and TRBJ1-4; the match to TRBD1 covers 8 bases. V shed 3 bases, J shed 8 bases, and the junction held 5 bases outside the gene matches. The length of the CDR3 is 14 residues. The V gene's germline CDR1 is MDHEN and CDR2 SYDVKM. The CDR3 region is CASSLDRAWEKLFF. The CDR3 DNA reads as TGTGCCAGCAGTTTGGACAGGGCGTGGGAAAAACTGTTTTTT.

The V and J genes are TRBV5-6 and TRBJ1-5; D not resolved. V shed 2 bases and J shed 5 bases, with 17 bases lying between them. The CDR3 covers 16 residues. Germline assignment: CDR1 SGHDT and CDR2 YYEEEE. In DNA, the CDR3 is TGTGCCAGCAGCTTTGGGAAAGGGAGTAATTATCAGCCCCAGCATTTT. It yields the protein CASSFGKGSNYQPQHF.

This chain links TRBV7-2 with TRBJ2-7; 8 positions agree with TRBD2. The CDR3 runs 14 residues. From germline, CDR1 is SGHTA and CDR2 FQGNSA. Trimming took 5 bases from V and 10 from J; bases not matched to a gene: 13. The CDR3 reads CASSPGTGGRDQYF. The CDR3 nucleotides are TGTGCCAGCAGCCCTGGGACGGGGGGGCGAGATCAGTACTTC.

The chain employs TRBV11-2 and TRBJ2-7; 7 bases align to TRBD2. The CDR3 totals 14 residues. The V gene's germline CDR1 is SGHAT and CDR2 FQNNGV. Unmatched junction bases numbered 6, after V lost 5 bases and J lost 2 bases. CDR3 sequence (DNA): TGTGCCAGCAGCCTTAGCGGGCCTGCCTACGAGCAGTACTTC. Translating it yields CASSLSGPAYEQYF. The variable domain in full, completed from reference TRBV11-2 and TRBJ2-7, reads EAGVAQSPRYKIIEKRQSVAFWCNPISGHATLYWYQQILGQGPKLLIQFQNNGVVDDSQLPKDRFSAERLKGVDSTLKIQPAKLEDSAVYLCASSLSGPAYEQYFGPGTRLTVT.

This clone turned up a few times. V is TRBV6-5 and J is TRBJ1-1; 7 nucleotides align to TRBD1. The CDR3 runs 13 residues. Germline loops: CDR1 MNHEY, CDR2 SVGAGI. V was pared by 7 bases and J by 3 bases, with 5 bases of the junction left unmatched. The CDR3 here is CASKDRLDTEAFF. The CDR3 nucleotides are TGTGCCAGCAAGGACAGGCTTGACACTGAAGCTTTCTTT.

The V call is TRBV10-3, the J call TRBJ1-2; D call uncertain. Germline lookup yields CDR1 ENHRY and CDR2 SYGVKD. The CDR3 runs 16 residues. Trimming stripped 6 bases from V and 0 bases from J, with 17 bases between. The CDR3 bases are TGTGCCATCAGCGGACCCGGGATCGGATCTAACTATGGCTACACCTTC. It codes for CAISGPGIGSNYGYTF.

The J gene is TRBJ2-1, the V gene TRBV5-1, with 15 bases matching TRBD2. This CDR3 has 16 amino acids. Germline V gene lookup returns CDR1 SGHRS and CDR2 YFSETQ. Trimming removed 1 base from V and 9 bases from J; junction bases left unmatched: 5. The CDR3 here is CASSLRTSGGASEQFF. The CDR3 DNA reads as TGCGCCAGCAGCTTGCGGACTAGCGGGGGGGCCAGTGAGCAGTTCTTC.

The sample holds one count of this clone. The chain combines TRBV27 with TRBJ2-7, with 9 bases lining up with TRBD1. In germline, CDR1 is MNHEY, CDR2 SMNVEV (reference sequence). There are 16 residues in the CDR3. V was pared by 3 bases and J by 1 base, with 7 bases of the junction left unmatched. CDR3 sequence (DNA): TGTGCCAGCAGTTTTTTCGCCGGACAGGGGTCCTACGAGCAGTACTTC. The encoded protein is CASSFFAGQGSYEQYF.

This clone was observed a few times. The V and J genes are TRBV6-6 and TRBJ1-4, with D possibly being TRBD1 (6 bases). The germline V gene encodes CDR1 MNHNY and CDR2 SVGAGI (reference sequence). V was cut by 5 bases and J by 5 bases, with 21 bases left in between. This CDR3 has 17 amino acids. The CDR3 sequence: CASSPTPRTGGNEKLFF. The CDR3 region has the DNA TGTGCCAGCAGTCCCACCCCACGGACGGGGGGCAATGAAAAACTGTTTTTT.

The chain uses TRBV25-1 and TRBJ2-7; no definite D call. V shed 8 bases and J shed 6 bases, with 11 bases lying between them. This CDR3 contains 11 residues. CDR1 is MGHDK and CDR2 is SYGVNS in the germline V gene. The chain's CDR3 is CASYEGGEQYF. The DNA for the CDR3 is TGTGCCAGCTACGAAGGCGGCGAGCAGTACTTC.

This CDR3 is CASSQSYGASGKYNEQFF. CDR3 nucleotide sequence: TGTGCCAGCAGCCAAAGTTATGGGGCTAGCGGGAAATACAATGAGCAGTTCTTC. V gene TRBV4-2 combines with J gene TRBJ2-1; 9 nucleotides match TRBD2. Trimming at V came to 2 bases and at J to 4 bases, leaving 12 bases not matched to a gene. This CDR3 is built from 18 residues. CDR1 and CDR2 from the germline V gene are LGHNA and YNFKEQ.

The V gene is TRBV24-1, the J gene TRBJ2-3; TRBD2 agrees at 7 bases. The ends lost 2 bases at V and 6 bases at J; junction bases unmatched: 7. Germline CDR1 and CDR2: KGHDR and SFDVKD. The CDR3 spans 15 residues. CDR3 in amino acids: CATSDSRTSADTQYF. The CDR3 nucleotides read TGTGCCACCAGTGATTCCAGGACTAGTGCGGATACGCAGTATTTT.

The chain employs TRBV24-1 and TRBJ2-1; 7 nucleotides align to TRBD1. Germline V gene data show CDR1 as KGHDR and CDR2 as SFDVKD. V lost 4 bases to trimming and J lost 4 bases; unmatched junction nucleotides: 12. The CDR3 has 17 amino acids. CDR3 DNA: TGTGCCACCAGTGAATCCCCAAGGGGGCAGCGATACAATGAGCAGTTCTTC. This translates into CATSESPRGQRYNEQFF.

CDR3 protein: CASSPLDRDGNTIYF. The CDR3 DNA is TGTGCCAGTAGTCCCTTGGACAGGGATGGAAACACCATATATTTT. The V gene is TRBV19, the J gene TRBJ1-3; 8 nucleotides agree with TRBD1. The germline V gene encodes CDR1 LNHDA and CDR2 SQIVND (reference sequence). The trim removed 5 bases at V and 3 bases at J, leaving 6 bases unmatched. CDR3 size: 15 residues.

The CDR3 nucleotides are TGTGCCAGCAGCCAAGAGGGAAGGGGACTAGCGGTAGCCAAAAACATTCAGTACTTC. Translating it yields CASSQEGRGLAVAKNIQYF. The chain couples TRBV4-2 to TRBJ2-4, with 11 bases identical to TRBD2. Per the germline V gene, CDR1 is LGHNA and CDR2 is YNFKEQ. Trimming removed 0 bases from V and 0 bases from J; junction bases left unmatched: 7. CDR3 size: 19 residues.

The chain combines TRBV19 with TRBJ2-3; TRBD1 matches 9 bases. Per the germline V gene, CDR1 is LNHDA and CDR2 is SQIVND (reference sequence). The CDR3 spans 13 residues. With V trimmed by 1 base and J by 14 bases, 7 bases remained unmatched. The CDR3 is CASSIGDRGYPYF. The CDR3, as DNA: TGTGCCAGTAGTATAGGAGACAGGGGGTATCCGTATTTT. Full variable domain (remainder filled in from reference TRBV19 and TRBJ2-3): DGGITQSPKYLFRKEGQNVTLSCEQNLNHDAMYWYRQDPGQGLRLIYYSQIVNDFQKGDIAEGYSVSREKKESFPLTVTSAQKNPTAFYLCASSIGDRGYPYFGPGTRLTVL.

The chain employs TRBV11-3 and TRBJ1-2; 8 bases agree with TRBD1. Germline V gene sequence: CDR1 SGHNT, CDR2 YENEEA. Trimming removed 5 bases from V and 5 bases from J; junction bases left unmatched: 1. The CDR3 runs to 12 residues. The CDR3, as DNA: TGTGCCAGCAGCCAGGGGGCTTATGGCTACACCTTC. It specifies CASSQGAYGYTF.

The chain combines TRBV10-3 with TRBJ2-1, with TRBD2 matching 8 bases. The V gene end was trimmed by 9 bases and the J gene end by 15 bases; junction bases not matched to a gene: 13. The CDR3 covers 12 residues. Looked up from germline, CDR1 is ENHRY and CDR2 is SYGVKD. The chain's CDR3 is CAIGPSGGEPFF. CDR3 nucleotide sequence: TGTGCCATAGGACCTTCGGGGGGGGAACCGTTCTTC.

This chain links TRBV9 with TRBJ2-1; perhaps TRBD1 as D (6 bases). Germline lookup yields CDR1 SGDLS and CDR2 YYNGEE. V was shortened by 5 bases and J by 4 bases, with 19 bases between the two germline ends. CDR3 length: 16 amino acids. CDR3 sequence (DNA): TGTGCCAGCAGTCCGATGACGACAGGCCTTTACAATGAGCAGTTCTTC. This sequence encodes CASSPMTTGLYNEQFF.

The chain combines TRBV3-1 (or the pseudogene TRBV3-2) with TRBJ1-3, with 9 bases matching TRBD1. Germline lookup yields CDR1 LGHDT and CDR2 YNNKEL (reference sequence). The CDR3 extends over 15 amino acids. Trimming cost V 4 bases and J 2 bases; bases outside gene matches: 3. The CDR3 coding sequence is TGTGCCAGCAGCCGACAGGGGGTAACTGGAAACACCATATATTTT. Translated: CASSRQGVTGNTIYF.

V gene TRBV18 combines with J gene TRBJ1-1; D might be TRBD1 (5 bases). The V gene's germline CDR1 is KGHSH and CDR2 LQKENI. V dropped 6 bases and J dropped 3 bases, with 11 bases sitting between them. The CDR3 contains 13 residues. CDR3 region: CASSVGQDTEAFF. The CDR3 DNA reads TGTGCCAGCTCTGTCGGACAAGACACTGAAGCTTTCTTT.

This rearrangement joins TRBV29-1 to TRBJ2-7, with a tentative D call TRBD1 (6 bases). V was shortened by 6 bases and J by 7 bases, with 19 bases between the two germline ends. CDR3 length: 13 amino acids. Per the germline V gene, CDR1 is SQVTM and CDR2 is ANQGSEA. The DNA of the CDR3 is TGCAGCGTAAAACAGGGATTCGGTAGGGAGCAGTACTTC. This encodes CSVKQGFGREQYF.